This TCR beta chain was profiled in a study of blood T cell repertoires in COVID-19. Study overall: Donors in the United States, Italy and Spain gave samples during acute or convalescent COVID-19.

The CDR3 runs 12 residues. V dropped 8 bases and J dropped 8 bases, with 15 bases sitting between them. Using immunoSEQ multiplex PCR, the repertoire was profiled, and TCRdb retains in-frame clones only, with some absent. The sample includes 90,000 to 120,000 clones, around 90% of them seen just once. This TCR derives from a middle-aged man with active or convalescent COVID-19. The chain couples TRBV12-3 or TRBV12-4 to TRBJ1-2; D might be TRBD1 (5 bases). Sequenced material: peripheral blood. The CDR3 region is CASLSGGNGYTF. The CDR3 DNA sequence: TGTGCCAGCCTTTCCGGGGGGAACGGCTACACCTTC.